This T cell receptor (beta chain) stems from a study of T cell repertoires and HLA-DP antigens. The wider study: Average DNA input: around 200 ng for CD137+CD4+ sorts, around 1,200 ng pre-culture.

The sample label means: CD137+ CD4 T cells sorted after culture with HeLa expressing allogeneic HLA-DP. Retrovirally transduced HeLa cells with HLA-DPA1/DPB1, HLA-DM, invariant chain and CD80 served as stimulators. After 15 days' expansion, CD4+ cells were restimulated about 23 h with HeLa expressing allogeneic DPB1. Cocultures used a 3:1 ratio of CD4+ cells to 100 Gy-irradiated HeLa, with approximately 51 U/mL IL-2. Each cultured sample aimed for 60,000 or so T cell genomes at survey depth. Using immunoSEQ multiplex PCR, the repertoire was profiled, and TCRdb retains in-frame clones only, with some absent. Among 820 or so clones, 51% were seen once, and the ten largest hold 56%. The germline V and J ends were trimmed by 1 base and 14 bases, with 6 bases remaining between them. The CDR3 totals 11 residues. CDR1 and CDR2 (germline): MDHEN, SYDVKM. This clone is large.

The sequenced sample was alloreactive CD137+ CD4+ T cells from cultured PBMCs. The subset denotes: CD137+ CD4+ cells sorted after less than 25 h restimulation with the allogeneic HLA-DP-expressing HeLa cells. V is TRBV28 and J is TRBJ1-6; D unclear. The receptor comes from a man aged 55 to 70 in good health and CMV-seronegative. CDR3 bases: TGTGCCAGCAGTTTATCGTCCACCCTCCACTTT. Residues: CASSLSSTLHF.